This T cell receptor beta chain was observed in a study of beta chain features in type 1 diabetes. Overall study context: Healthy donors resembled patients in age, gender and cell yields. General study findings and limits: Individuals with type 1 diabetes displayed fewer insertions and more deletions at VDJ junctions.

What was sequenced were expressed TCRB transcripts, since all of the isolated RNA had been reverse transcribed. Clones were sequenced by immunoSEQ multiplex PCR, and TCRdb holds only the in-frame ones, with some missing. Of about 350,000 clones detected, around a fifth appear once; the ten largest clones hold around 0.045%. In the case of this clone: The antigen is undetermined.

Germline V lookup: CDR1 SGHDT, CDR2 YYEEEE. Trimming took off 0 bases at V and 1 base at J, with 10 bases between the two ends. CDR3 size: 15 residues. This chain links TRBV5-6 with TRBJ1-1, with a weak D call TRBD1 (5 bases). The receptor's source is a woman aged 18-35 years in good health. The sequenced sample consisted of naive CD4+ T cells from blood. The DNA for the CDR3 is TGTGCCAGCAGCTTGGGGCAGGGTAGGAACACTGAAGCTTTCTTT. It yields the protein CASSLGQGRNTEAFF.